This TCR beta chain appears in the sequencing data of a study of blood T cells in healthy people across ages. The CDR3 loop spans 15 amino acids. Germline loops: CDR1 MGHRA, CDR2 YSYEKL. J was trimmed by 10 bases and V by 3 bases; bases with no gene match: 5. For the second PCR, which ran for about 7 to 11 cycles, a sample-barcoded 5' primer and a J-beta primer mix were used. MiXCR, run by TCRdb on the 5' RACE reads, gives a single entry per CDR3 protein. The sample includes around 800,000 distinct CDR3 sequences, about 62% of them seen just once. In regard to this clonotype: Its matching antigen is unknown.

Findings and caveats of the study: A greater number of naive CD4+ cells and higher diversity distinguished long-lived donors from aged donors. Naive and antigen-experienced cells were not separated, limiting conclusive comparison.

The origin of this receptor is a man aged 25-40 years in good health. The chain carries TRBV4-1 and TRBJ2-1; 14 positions agree with TRBD2. Sequenced: blood. The CDR3 region has the DNA TGCGCCAGCAGCCAGCCGACTAGCGGGGGGGGAGAGCAGTTCTTC. Protein product: CASSQPTSGGGEQFF.